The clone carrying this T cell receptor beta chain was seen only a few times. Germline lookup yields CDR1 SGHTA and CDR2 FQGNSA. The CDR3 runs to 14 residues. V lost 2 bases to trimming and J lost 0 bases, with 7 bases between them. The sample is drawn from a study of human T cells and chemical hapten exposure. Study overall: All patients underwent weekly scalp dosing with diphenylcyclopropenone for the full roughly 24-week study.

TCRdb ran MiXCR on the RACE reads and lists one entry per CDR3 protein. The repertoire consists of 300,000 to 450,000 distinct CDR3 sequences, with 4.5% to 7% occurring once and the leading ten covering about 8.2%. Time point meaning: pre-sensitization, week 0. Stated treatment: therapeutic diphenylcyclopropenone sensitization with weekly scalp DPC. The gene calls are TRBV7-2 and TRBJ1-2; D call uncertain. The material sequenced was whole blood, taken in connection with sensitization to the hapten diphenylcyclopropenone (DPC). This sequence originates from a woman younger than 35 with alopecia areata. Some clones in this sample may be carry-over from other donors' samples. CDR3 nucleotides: TGTGCCAGCAGCTTACCCGCAGCTAACTATGGCTACACCTTC. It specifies CASSLPAANYGYTF.